The entry below gives a single T cell receptor (beta chain) sequence along with its context. What it binds is not known. The data were obtained in a study of cytomegalovirus exposure and HLA in healthy donors. Overall study results and limits: Further analysis, carried out later, found HLA-associated TCR beta chains more clonally expanded than equally common other chains.

The PCR ran on 60 Vbeta and 13 Jbeta primers. Method: immunoSEQ multiplex PCR; TCRdb's copy keeps in-frame clones and lacks some. The data show 160,000 or so clones, about four fifths seen once. This receptor was taken from a man aged 25 to 45 in good health and CMV-seronegative. Input material: PBMCs.

For the CDR3, the DNA is TGTGCCAGCAGTGTGGACAGGGCTGACACCGGGGAGCTGTTTTTT. Residues: CASSVDRADTGELFF. The chain recombines TRBV6-5 with TRBJ2-2; 8 bases align to TRBD1. Per germline, CDR1 MNHEY and CDR2 SVGAGI. The CDR3 sequence is 15 residues long. The junction had 5 bases not matched to a gene; V was cut back by 5 bases and J by 3 bases.